This entry is about one T cell receptor (beta chain). Its antigen is as yet unknown. Amplification used 60 Vbeta primers and 13 Jbeta primers. Sequencing was performed with immunoSEQ multiplex PCR; in TCRdb, only in-frame clones are kept and a portion is missing. In the table there are about 130,000 clones, about 85% of which are singletons. Looked up from germline, CDR1 is LNHDA and CDR2 is SQIVND (reference sequence). The CDR3 is 13 amino acids. V shed 6 bases and J shed 1 base, with 10 bases lying between them. The data stem from a study of cytomegalovirus exposure and HLA in healthy donors. Study-wide results and limits: Reported findings show TCR beta sequences accurately forecast HLA-A and HLA-B alleles in most subjects.

The chain carries TRBV19 and TRBJ2-7, with a tentative D call TRBD2 (6 bases). The receptor comes from a boy aged 5-17 years in good health and CMV-seronegative. Sequenced sample: PBMCs. The CDR3 sequence is CASRRTNSYEQYF. Here the CDR3 DNA reads TGTGCCAGTAGAAGGACTAATTCCTACGAGCAGTACTTC.